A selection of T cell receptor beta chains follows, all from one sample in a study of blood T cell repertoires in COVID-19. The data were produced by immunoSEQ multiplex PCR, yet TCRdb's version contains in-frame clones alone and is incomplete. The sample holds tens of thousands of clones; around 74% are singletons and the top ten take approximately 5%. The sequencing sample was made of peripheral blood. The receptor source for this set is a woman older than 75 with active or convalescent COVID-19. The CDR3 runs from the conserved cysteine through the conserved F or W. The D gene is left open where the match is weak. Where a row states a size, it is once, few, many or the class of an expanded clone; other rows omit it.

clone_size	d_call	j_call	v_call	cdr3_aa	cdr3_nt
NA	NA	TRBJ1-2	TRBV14	CASSQGRQRLNYGYTF	TGTGCCAGCAGCCAAGGCCGACAGCGACTTAACTATGGCTACACCTTC
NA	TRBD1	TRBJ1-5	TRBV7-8	CASSQTGGSDQPQHF	TGTGCCAGCAGCCAAACAGGGGGCTCCGATCAGCCCCAGCATTTT
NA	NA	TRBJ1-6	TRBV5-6	CASSGTGSSYNSPLHF	TGTGCCAGCAGCGGCACAGGGAGCTCCTATAATTCACCCCTCCACTTT
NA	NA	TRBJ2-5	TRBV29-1	CSVEGGSVTQYF	TGCAGCGTTGAAGGGGGCTCGGTGACCCAGTACTTC
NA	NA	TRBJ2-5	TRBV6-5	CASSRAGWLLETQYF	TGTGCCAGCAGTAGAGCGGGCTGGTTGTTGGAGACCCAGTACTTC
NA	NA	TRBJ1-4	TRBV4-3	CASSQTDRVPSGKLFF	TGCGCCAGCAGCCAGACGGATCGGGTTCCCTCCGGAAAACTGTTTTTT
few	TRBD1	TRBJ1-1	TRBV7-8	CASSLGPPTGMNTEAFF	TGTGCCAGCAGCTTAGGCCCCCCGACAGGGATGAACACTGAAGCTTTCTTT
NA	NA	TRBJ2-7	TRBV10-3	CAISEQGYEQYF	TGTGCCATCAGTGAACAGGGTTACGAGCAGTACTTC
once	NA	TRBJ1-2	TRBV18	CASSPWENYGYTF	TGTGCCAGCTCACCATGGGAGAACTATGGCTACACCTTC
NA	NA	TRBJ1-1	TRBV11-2	CASSLIREGPEAFF	TGTGCCAGCAGCTTAATTCGGGAGGGCCCTGAAGCTTTCTTT
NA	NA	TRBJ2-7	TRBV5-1	CASSLADNSYEQYF	TGCGCCAGCAGCTTGGCAGATAACTCCTACGAGCAGTACTTC
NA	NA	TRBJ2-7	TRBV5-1	CASRTVQSYEQYF	TGCGCCAGCCGAACAGTGCAGTCCTACGAGCAGTACTTC
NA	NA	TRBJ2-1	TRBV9	CASSPTGGGSNEQFF	TGTGCCAGCAGCCCAACGGGGGGCGGGAGCAATGAGCAGTTCTTC
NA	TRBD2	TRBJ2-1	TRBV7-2	CASSLTAPGLDGITEQFF	TGTGCCAGCAGCTTAACCGCTCCGGGACTAGATGGCATTACTGAGCAGTTCTTC
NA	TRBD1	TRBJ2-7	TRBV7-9	CASSLATGQVPLNGYEQYF	TGTGCCAGCAGCTTAGCCACGGGACAGGTCCCTCTAAACGGCTACGAGCAGTACTTC
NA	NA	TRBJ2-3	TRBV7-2	CASSSTARGASSTDTQYF	TGTGCCAGCAGCTCAACAGCCCGGGGGGCTAGTAGCACAGATACGCAGTATTTT
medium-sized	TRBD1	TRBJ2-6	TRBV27	CASSSSDRGVSGANVLTF	TGTGCCAGCAGTTCCTCCGACAGGGGGGTTTCTGGGGCCAACGTCCTGACTTTC
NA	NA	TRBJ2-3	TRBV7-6	CASSTRLELRFTDTQYF	TGTGCCAGCAGCACCCGCCTGGAGTTGCGCTTCACAGATACGCAGTATTTT
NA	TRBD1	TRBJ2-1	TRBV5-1	CASSRTAGQGVYEQFF	TGCGCCAGCAGCCGTACCGCGGGACAGGGAGTTTATGAGCAGTTCTTC
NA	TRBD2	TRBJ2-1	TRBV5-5	CASSLVTSGISYNEQFF	TGTGCCAGCAGCTTGGTAACTAGCGGAATATCCTACAATGAGCAGTTCTTC
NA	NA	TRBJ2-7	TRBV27	CASSLGTQYEQYF	TGTGCCAGCAGTTTAGGGACACAATACGAGCAGTACTTC
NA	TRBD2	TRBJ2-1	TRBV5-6	CASSLVASGYNEQFF	TGTGCCAGCAGCTTGGTGGCTAGCGGCTACAATGAGCAGTTCTTC
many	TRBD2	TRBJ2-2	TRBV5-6	CASSLLAGEITGELFF	TGTGCCAGCAGCTTGTTGGCGGGGGAAATCACCGGGGAGCTGTTTTTT
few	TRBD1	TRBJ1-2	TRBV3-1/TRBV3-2	CASSQAWDRGPPGHYGYTF	TGTGCCAGCAGCCAAGCTTGGGACAGGGGGCCCCCGGGGCACTATGGCTACACCTTC
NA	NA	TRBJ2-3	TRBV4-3	CASAVRASTDTQYF	TGCGCTAGCGCTGTGCGGGCTAGCACAGATACGCAGTATTTT
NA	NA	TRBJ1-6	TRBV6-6	CASINREGSPLHF	TGTGCCAGCATTAACAGGGAAGGTTCACCCCTCCACTTT
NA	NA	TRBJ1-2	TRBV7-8	CASSLAGDLSGYTF	TGTGCCAGCAGCTTAGCGGGAGACCTATCCGGCTACACCTTC